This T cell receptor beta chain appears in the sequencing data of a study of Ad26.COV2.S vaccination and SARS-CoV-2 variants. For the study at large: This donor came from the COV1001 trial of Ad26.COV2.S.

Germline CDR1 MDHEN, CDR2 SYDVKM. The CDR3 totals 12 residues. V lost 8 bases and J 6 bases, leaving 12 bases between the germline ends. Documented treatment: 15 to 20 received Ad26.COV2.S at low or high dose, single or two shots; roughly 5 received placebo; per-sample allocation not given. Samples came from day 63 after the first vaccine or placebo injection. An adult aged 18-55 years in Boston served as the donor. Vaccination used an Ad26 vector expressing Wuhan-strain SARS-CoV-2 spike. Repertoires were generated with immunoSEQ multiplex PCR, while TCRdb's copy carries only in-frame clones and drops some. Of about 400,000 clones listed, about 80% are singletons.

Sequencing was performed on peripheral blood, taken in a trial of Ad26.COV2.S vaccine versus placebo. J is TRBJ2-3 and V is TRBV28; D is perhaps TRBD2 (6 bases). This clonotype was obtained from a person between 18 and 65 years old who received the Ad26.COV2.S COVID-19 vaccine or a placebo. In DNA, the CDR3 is TGTGCCAGCTCTACCGGGGGTGATACGCAGTATTTT. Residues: CASSTGGDTQYF.